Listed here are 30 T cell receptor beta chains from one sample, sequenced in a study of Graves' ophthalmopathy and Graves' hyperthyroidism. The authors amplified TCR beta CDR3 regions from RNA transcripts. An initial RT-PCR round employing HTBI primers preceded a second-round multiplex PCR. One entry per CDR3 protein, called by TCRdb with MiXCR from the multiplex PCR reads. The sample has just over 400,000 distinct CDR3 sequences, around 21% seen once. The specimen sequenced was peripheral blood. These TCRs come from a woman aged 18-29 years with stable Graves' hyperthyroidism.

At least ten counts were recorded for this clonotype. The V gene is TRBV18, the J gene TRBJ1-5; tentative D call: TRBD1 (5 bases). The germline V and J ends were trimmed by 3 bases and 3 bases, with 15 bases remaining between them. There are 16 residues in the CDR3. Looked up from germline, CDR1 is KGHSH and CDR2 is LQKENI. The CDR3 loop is CASSPSQRGNNQPQHF. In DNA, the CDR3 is TGTGCCAGCTCACCTAGTCAGAGGGGCAACAATCAGCCCCAGCATTTT.

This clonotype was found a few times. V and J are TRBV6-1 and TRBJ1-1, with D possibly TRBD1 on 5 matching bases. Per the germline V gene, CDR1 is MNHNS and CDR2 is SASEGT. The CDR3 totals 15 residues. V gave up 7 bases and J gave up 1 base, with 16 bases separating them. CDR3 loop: CASNFEGLQNTEAFF. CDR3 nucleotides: TGTGCCAGCAACTTCGAGGGGCTGCAGAACACTGAAGCTTTCTTT.

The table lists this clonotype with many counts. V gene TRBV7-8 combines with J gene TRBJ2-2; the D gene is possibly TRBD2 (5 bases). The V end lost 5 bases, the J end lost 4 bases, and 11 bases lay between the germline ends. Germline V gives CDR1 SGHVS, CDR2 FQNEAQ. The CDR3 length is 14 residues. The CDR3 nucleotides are TGTGCCAGCAGCCTGCCCAGCGGCACCGGGGAGCTGTTTTTT. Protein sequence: CASSLPSGTGELFF.

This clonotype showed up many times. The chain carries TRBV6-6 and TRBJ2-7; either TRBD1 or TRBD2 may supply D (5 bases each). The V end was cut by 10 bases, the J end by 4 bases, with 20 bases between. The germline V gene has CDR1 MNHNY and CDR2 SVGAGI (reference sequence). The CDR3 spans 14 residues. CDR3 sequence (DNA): TGTGCCACAGGGCCCCCGGGACCTTTGTACGAGCAGTACTTC. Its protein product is CATGPPGPLYEQYF.

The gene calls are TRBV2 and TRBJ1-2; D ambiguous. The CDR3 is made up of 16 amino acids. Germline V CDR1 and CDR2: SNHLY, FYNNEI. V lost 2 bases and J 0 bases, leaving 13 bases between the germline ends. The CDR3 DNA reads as TGTGCCAGCAGTGAAAGGCGGTCGGGCACTAACTATGGCTACACCTTC. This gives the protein CASSERRSGTNYGYTF.

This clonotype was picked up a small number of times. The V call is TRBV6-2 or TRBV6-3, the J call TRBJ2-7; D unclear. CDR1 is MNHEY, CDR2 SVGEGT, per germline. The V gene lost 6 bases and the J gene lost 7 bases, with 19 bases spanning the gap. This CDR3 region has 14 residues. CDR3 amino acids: CASSLEPEKAEQYF. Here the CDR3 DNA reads TGTGCCAGCAGCTTGGAGCCAGAGAAGGCTGAGCAGTACTTC.

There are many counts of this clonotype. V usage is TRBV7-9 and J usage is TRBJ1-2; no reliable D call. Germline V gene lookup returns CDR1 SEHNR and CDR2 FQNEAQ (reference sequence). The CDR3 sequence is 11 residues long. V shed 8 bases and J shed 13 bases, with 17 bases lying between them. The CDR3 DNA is TGTGCCAGCGGCGGGTTCGGGTTCTGCACCTTC. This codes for CASGGFGFCTF. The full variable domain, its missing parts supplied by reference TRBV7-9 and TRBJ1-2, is DTGVSQNPRHKITKRGQNVTFRCDPISEHNRLYWYRQTLGQGPEFLTYFQNEAQLEKSRLLSDRFSAERPKGSFSTLEIQRTEQGDSAMYLCASGGFGFCTFGSGTRLTVV.

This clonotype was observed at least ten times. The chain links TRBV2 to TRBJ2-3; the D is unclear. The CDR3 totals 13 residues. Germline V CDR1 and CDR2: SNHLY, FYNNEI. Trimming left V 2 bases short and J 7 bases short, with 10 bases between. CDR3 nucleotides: TGTGCCAGCAGTGAATATAGCTCAAATACGCAGTATTTT. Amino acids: CASSEYSSNTQYF.

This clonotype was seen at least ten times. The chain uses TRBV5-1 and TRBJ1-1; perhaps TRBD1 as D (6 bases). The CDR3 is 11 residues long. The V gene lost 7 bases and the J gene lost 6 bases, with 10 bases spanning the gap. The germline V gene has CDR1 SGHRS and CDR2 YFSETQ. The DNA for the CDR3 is TGCGCCAGCGCATCAGGGGCTGAAGCTTTCTTT. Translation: CASASGAEAFF.

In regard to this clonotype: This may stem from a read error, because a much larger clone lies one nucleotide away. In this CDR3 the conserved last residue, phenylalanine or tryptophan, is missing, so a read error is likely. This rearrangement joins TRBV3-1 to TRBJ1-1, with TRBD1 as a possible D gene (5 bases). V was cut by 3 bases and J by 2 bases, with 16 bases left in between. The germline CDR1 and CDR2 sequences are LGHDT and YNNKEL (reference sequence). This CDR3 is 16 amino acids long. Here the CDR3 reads CASSQGDGGFNTEAFS. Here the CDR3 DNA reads TGTGCCAGCAGCCAGGGGGACGGGGGGTTTAACACTGAAGCTTTCTCT.

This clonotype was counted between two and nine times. This chain's CDR3 is CASSFGEVTGANVLTF. The CDR3 region has the DNA TGTGCCAGCAGTTTCGGGGAGGTCACTGGGGCCAACGTCCTGACTTTC. The V and J genes are TRBV28 and TRBJ2-6; possible D gene TRBD2, 6 bases. V lost 3 bases and J 2 bases, leaving 11 bases between the germline ends. CDR1 and CDR2 from the germline V gene are MDHEN and SYDVKM. The CDR3 is made up of 16 amino acids.

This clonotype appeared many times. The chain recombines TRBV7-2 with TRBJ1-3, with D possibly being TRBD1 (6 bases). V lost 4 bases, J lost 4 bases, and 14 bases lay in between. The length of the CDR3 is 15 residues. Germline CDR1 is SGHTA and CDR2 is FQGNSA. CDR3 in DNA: TGTGCCAGCAGCTCAAGACAGGTTGCCGGAAACACCATATATTTT. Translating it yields CASSSRQVAGNTIYF.

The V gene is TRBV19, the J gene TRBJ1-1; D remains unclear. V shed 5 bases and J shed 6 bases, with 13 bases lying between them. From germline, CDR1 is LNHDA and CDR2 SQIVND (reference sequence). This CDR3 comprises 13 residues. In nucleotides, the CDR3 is TGTGCCAGTAGTCCCCACAGTGTCGCTGAAGCTTTCTTT. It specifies CASSPHSVAEAFF.

The DNA for the CDR3 is TGTGCCAGCAGTGAATTCAATACAGGGGGCATGGAGACCCAGTACTTC. It translates to CASSEFNTGGMETQYF. This chain connects TRBV6-1 to TRBJ2-5; 9 bases match TRBD1. This CDR3 is built from 16 residues. The V gene end was trimmed by 2 bases and the J gene end by 5 bases; junction bases not matched to a gene: 9. Germline CDR1 is MNHNS and CDR2 is SASEGT.

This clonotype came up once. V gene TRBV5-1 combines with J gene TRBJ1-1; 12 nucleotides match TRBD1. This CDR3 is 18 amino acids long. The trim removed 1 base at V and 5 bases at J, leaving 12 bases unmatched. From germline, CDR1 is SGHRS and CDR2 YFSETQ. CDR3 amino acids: CASSLWGTGGGHGTEAFF. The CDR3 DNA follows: TGCGCCAGCAGCTTGTGGGGGACAGGGGGCGGCCATGGGACTGAAGCTTTCTTT.

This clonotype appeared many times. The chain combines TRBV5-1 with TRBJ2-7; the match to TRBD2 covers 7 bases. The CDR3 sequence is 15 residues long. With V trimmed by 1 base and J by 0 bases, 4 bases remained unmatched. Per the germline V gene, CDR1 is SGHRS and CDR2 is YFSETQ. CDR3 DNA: TGCGCCAGCAGCTTGAGGTCTAGCGGCTCCTACGAGCAGTACTTC. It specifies CASSLRSSGSYEQYF.

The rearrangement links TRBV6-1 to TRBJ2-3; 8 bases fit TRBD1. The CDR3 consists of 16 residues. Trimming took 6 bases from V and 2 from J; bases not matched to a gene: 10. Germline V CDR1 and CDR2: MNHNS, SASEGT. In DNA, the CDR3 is TGTGCCAGCAGCTGGACAGGGCCTTGGGACACAGATACGCAGTATTTT. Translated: CASSWTGPWDTDTQYF.

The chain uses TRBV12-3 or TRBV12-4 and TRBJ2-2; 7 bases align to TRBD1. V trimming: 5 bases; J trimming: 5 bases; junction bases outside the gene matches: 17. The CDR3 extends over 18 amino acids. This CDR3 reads CASSPDIGLGGWTGELFF. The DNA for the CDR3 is TGTGCCAGCAGTCCCGACATTGGTTTAGGGGGCTGGACCGGGGAGCTGTTTTTT.

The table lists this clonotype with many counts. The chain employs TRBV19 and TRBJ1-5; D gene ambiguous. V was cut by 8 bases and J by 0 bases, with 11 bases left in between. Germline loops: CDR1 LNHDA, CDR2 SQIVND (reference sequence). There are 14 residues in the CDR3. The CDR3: CASRRLISNQPQHF. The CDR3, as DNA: TGTGCCAGTCGAAGACTGATTAGCAATCAGCCCCAGCATTTT. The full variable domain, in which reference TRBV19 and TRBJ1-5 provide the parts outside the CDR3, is DGGITQSPKYLFRKEGQNVTLSCEQNLNHDAMYWYRQDPGQGLRLIYYSQIVNDFQKGDIAEGYSVSREKKESFPLTVTSAQKNPTAFYLCASRRLISNQPQHFGDGTRLSIL.

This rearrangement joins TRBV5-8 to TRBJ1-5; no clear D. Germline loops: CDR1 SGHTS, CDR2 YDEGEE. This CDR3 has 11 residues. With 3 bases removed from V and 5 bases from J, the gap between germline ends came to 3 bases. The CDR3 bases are TGTGCCAGCAGCTCCGATCAGCCCCAGCATTTT. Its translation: CASSSDQPQHF.

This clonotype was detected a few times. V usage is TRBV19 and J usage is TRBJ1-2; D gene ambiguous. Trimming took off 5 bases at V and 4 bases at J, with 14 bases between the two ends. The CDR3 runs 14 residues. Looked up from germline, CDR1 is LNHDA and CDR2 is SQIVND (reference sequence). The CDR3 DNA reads TGTGCCAGTAGTTACCGGGGAGCTAGCTATGGCTACACCTTC. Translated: CASSYRGASYGYTF. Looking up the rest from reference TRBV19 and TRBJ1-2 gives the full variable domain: DGGITQSPKYLFRKEGQNVTLSCEQNLNHDAMYWYRQDPGQGLRLIYYSQIVNDFQKGDIAEGYSVSREKKESFPLTVTSAQKNPTAFYLCASSYRGASYGYTFGSGTRLTVV.

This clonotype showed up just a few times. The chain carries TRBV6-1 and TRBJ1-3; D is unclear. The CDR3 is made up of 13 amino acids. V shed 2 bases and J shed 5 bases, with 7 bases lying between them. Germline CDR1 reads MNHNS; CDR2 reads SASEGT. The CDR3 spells CASSEYSRNTIYF. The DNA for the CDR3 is TGTGCCAGCAGTGAATATTCTAGAAACACCATATATTTT.

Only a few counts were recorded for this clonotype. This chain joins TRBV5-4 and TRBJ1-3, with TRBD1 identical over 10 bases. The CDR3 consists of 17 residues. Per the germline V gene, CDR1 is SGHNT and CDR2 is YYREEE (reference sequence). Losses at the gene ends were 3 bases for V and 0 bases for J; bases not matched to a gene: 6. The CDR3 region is CASSSDRGPRSGNTIYF. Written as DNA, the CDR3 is TGTGCCAGCAGCTCCGACAGGGGGCCTCGCTCTGGAAACACCATATATTTT.

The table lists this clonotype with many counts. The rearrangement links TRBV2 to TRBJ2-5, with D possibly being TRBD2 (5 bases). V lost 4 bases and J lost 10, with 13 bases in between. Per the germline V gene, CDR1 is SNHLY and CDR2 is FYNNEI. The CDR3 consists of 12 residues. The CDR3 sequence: CASSASHEGQYF. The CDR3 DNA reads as TGTGCCAGCAGTGCCTCACATGAGGGCCAGTACTTC.

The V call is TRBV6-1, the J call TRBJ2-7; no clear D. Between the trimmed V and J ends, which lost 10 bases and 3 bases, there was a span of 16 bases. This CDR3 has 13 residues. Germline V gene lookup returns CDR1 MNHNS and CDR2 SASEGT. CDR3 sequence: CATSSGLRYEQYF. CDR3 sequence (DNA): TGTGCCACCTCCAGTGGCTTGCGCTACGAGCAGTACTTC.

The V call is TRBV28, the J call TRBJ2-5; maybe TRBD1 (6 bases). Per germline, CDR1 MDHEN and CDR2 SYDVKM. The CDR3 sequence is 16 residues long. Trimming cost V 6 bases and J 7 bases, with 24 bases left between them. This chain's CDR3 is CASSHILQGLSPTQYF. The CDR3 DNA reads TGTGCCAGCAGCCATATATTACAGGGTCTCTCTCCGACCCAGTACTTC.

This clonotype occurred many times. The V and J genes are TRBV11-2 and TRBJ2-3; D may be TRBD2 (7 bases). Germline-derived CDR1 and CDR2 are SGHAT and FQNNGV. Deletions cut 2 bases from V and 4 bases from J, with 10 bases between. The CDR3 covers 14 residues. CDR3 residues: CASSLRGRADTQYF. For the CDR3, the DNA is TGTGCCAGCAGCTTAAGGGGGAGGGCAGATACGCAGTATTTT.

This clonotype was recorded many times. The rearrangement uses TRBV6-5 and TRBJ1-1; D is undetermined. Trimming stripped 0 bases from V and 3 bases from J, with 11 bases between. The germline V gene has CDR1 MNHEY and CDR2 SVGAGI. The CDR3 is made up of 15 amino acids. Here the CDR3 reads CASSYSIRWDTEAFF. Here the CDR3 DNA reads TGTGCCAGCAGTTACTCGATACGGTGGGACACTGAAGCTTTCTTT.

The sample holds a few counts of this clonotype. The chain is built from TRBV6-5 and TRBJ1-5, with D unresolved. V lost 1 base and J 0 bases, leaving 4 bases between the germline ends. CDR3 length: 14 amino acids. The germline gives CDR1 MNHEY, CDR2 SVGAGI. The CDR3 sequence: CASSYFGSNQPQHF. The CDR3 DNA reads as TGTGCCAGCAGTTACTTTGGTAGCAATCAGCCCCAGCATTTT.

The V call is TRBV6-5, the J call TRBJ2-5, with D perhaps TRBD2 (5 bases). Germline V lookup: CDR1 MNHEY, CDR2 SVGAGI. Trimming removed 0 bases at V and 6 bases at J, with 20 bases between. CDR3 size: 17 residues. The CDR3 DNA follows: TGTGCCAGCAGTTACTCGACCGGGATTACCCAAGAAAAGACCCAGTACTTC. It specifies CASSYSTGITQEKTQYF.